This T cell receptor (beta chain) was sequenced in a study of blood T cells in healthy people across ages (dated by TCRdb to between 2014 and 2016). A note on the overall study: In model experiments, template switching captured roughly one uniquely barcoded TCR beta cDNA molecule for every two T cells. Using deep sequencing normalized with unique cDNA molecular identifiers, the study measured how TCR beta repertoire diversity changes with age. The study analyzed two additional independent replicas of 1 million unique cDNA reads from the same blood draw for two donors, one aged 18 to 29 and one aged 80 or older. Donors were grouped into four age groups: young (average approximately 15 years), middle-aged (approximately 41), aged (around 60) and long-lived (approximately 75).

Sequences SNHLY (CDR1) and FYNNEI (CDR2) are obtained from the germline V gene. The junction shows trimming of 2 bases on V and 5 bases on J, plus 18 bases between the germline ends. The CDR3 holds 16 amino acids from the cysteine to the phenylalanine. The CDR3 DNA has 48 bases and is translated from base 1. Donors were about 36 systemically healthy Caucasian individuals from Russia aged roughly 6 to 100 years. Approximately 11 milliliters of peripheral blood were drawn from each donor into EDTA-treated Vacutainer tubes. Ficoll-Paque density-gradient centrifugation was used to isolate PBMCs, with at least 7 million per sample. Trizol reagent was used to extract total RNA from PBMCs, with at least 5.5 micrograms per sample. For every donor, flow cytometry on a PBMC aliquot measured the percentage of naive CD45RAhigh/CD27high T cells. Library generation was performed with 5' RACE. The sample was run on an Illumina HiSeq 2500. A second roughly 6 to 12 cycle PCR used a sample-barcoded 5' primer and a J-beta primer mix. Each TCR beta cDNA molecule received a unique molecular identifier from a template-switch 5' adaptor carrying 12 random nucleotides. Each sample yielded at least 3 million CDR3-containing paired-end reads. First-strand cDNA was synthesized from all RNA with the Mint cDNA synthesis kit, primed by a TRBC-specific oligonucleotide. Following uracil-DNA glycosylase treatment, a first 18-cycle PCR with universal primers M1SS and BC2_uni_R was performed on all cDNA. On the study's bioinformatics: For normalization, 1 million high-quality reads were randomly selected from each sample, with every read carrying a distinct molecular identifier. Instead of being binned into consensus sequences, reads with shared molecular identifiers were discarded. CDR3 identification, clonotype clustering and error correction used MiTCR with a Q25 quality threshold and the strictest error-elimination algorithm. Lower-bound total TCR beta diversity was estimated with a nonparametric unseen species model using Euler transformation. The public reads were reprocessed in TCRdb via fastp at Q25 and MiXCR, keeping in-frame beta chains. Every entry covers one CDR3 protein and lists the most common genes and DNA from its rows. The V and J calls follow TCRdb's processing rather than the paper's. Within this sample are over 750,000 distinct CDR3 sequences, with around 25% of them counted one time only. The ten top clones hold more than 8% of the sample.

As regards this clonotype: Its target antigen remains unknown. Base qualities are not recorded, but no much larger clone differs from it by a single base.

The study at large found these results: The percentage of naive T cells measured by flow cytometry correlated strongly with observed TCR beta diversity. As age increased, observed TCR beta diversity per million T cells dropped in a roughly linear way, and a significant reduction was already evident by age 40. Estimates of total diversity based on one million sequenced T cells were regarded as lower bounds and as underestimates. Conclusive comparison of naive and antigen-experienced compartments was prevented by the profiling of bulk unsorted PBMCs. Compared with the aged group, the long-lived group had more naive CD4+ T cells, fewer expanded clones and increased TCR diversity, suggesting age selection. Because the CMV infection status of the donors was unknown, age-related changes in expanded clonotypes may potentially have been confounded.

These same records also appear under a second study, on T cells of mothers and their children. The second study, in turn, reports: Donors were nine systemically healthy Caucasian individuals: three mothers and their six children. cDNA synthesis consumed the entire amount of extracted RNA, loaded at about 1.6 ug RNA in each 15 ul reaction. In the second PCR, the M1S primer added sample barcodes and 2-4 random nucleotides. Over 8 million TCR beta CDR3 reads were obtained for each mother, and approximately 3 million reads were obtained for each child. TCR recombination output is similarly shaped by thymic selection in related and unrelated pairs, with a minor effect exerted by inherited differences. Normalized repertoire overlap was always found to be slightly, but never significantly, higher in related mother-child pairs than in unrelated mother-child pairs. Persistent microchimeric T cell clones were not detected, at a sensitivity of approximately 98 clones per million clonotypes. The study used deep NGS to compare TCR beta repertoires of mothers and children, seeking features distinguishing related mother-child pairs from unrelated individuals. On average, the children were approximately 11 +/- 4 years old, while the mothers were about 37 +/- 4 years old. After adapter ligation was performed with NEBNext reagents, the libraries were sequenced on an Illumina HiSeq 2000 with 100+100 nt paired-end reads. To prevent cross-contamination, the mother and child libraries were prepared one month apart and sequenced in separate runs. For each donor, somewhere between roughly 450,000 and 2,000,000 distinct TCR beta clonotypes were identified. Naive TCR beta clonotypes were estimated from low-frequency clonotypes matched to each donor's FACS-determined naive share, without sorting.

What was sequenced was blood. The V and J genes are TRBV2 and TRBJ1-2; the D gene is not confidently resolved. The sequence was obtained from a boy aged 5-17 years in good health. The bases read TGTGCCAGCAGTGAATTGACTAAACTACGGGAGTATGGCTACACCTTC. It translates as CASSELTKLREYGYTF.